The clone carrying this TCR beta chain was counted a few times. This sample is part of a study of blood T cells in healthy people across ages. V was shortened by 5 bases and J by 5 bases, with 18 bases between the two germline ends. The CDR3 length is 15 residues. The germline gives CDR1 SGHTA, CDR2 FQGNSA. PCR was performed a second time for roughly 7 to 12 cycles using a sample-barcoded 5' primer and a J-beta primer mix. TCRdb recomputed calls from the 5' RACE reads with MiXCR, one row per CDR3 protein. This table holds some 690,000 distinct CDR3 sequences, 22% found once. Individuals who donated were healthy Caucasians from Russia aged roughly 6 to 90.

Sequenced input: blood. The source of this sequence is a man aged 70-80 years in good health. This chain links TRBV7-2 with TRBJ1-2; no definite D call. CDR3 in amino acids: CASSASSILGYGYTF. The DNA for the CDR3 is TGTGCCAGCAGCGCCTCCAGCATCCTCGGGTATGGCTACACCTTC.